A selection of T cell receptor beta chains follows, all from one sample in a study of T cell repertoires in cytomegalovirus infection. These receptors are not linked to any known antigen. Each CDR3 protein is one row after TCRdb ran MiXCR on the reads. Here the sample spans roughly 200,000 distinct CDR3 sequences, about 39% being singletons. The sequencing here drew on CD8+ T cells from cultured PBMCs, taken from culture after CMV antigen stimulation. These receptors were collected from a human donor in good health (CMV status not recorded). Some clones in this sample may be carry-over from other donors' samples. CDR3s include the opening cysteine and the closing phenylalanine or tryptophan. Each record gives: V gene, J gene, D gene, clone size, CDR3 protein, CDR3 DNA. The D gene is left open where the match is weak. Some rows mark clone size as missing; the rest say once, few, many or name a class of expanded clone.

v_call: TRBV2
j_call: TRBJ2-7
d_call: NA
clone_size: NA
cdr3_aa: CASSEPGRRTEEQYF
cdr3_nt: TGTGCCAGCAGTGAACCGGGACGGAGGACGGAGGAGCAGTACTTC

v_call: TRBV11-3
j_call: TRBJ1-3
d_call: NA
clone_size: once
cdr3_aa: CASSLESSGDTIYF
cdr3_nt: TGTGCCAGCAGCTTAGAGTCCTCTGGAGACACCATATATTTT

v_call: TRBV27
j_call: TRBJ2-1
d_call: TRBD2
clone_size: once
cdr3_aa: CASSLFLAGYNEQFF
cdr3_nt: TGTGCCAGCAGTTTATTTCTAGCGGGGTACAATGAGCAGTTCTTC

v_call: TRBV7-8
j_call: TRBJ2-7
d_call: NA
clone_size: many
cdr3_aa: CASSEVDTYSYEQYF
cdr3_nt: TGTGCCAGCAGCGAGGTGGACACCTACTCCTACGAGCAGTACTTC

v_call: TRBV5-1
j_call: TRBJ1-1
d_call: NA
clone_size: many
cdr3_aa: CASSPYYGPNTEAFF
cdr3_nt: TGCGCCAGCAGCCCCTATTACGGGCCGAACACTGAAGCTTTCTTT

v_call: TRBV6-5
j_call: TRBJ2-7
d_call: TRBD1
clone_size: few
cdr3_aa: CASRGTGGAVHSYEQYF
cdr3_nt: TGTGCCAGCAGAGGGACAGGGGGCGCAGTCCACTCCTACGAGCAGTACTTC

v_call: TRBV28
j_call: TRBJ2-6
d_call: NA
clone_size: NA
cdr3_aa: CASSKLDTSGANVLTF
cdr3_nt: TGTGCCAGCAGCAAACTAGATACCTCTGGGGCCAACGTCCTGACTTTC

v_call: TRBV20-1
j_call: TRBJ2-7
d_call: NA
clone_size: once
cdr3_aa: CSAPSVSPSYEQYF
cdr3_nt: TGCAGTGCTCCGAGTGTAAGTCCTTCCTACGAGCAGTACTTC

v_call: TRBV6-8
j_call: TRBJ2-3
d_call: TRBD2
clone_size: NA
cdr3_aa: CASSYSAGGFTDTQYF
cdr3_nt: TGTGCCAGCAGTTACTCGGCGGGGGGGTTCACAGATACGCAGTATTTT

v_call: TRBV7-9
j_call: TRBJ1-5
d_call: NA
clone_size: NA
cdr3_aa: CASSFSVNQPQHF
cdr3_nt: TGTGCCAGCAGCTTCTCAGTCAATCAGCCCCAGCATTTT

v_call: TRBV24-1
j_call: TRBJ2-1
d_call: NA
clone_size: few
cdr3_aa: CATSARPSSSYNEQFF
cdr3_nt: TGTGCCACCAGTGCTCGCCCCAGTAGCTCCTACAATGAGCAGTTCTTC

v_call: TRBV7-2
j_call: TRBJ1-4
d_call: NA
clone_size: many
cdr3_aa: CASSLDGGVQYEKLFF
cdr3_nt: TGTGCCAGCAGCTTAGACGGCGGGGTACAATATGAAAAACTGTTTTTT

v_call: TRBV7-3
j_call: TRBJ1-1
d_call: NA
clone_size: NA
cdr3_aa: CASSPGLPLNTEAFF
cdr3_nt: TGTGCCAGCAGCCCAGGACTCCCGCTGAACACTGAAGCTTTCTTT

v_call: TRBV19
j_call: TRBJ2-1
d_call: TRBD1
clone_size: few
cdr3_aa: CASGTGTGAYNEQFF
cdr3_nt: TGTGCCAGTGGTACCGGGACAGGGGCCTACAATGAGCAGTTCTTC

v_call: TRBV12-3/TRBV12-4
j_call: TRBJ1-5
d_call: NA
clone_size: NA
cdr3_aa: CASSPPGAPNQPQHF
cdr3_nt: TGTGCCAGCAGTCCCCCTGGGGCCCCAAATCAGCCCCAGCATTTT

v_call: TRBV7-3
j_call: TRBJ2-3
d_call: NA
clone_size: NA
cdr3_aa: CASSLGGMGSADTQYF
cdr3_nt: TGTGCAAGCAGCTTAGGCGGTATGGGATCTGCAGATACGCAGTATTTT

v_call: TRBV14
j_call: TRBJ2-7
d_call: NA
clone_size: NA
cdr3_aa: CASSQGQGTYEQYF
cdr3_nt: TGTGCCAGCAGCCAAGGGCAGGGCACCTACGAGCAGTACTTC

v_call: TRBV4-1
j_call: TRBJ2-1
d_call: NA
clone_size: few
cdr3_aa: CASSRGSDEQFF
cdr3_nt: TGCGCCAGCAGCAGGGGTTCCGATGAGCAGTTCTTC

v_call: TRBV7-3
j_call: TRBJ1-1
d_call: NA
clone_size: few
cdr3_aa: CASSLNGNSDTEAFF
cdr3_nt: TGTGCCAGCAGCTTAAACGGCAACTCGGACACTGAAGCTTTCTTT

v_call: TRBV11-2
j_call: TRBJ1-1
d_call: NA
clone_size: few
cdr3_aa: CASSLESTEAFF
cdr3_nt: TGTGCCAGCAGCTTAGAATCGACTGAAGCTTTCTTT

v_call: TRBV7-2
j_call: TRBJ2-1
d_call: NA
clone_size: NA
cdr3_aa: CASSRSSVVGGSYNEQFF
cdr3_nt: TGTGCCAGCAGCCGATCTTCGGTGGTTGGGGGCTCCTACAATGAGCAGTTCTTC

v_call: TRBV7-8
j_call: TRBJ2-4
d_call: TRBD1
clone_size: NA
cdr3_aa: CASSVGTGKNIQYF
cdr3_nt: TGTGCCAGCAGCGTCGGGACAGGCAAAAACATTCAGTACTTC

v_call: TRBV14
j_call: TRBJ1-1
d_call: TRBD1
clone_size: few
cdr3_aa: CASRQGQGTEAFF
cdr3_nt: TGTGCCAGCAGACAGGGACAGGGAACTGAAGCTTTCTTT

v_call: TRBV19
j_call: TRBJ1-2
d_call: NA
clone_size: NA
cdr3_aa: CASSMEVYGYTF
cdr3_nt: TGTGCCAGTAGTATGGAAGTCTATGGCTACACCTTC